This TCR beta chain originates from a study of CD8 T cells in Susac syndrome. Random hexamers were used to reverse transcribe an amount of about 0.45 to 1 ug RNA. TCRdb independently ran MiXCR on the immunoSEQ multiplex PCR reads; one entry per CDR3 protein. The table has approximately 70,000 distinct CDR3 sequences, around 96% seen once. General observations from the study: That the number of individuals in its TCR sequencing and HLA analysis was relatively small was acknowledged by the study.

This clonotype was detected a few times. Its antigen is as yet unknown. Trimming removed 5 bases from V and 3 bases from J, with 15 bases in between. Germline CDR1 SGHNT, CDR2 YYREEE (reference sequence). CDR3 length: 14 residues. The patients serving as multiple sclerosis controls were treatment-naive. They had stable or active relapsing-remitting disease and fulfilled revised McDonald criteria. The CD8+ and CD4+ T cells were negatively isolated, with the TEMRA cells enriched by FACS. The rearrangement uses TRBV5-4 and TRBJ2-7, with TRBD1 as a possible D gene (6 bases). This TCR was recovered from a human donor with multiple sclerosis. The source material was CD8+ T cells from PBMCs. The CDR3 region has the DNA TGTGCCAGCAGAGAACAGGGAAGCGGCTACGAGCAGTACTTC. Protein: CASREQGSGYEQYF. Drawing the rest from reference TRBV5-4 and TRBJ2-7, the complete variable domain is ETGVTQSPTHLIKTRGQQVTLRCSSQSGHNTVSWYQQALGQGPQFIFQYYREEENGRGNFPPRFSGLQFPNYSSELNVNALELDDSALYLCASREQGSGYEQYFGPGTRLTVT.